Listed below are T cell receptor beta chains from one sample, sequenced in a study of PD-1 blockade in classical Hodgkin lymphoma. Some clones are missing from TCRdb's copy, which holds only in-frame ones; the method was immunoSEQ multiplex PCR. The sample contains about 15,000 clones, around 80% of which appear only once. The sequenced sample was peripheral blood mononuclear cells (PBMCs), obtained before the second cycle of nivolumab. These receptors originate from a human donor with classical Hodgkin lymphoma. Each CDR3 is given with its conserved first and last residue. D genes are given only for firm matches. A clone size is listed for some rows: how often the clone was seen (once, few, many), or a class if it is expanded.

D: NA; J: TRBJ1-2; V: TRBV27; size: NA; DNA: TGTGCCAGCACGGGCGGCACCAACTATGGCTACACCTTC; CDR3: CASTGGTNYGYTF
D: NA; J: TRBJ2-1; V: TRBV19; size: NA; DNA: TGTGCCAGTAGTATCGGGGGAGACTACAATGAGCAGTTCTTC; CDR3: CASSIGGDYNEQFF
D: NA; J: TRBJ1-1; V: TRBV19; size: NA; DNA: TGTGCCGCAACCCGGGCGGGAACAGTATACACTGAAGCTTTCTTT; CDR3: CAATRAGTVYTEAFF
D: NA; J: TRBJ1-2; V: TRBV6-1; size: NA; DNA: TGTGCCAGCAGTGAAGCAACAGCTAACTATGGCTACACCTTC; CDR3: CASSEATANYGYTF
D: TRBD1; J: TRBJ1-2; V: TRBV28; size: NA; DNA: TGTGCCAGCAGTTACGGAGACAGGGGGCTTGGAGGCTACACCTTC; CDR3: CASSYGDRGLGGYTF
D: TRBD2; J: TRBJ2-2; V: TRBV11-2; size: once; DNA: TGTGCCAGCAGCCTTAGACTAGCGGGAGTTGGCACCGGGGAGCTGTTTTTT; CDR3: CASSLRLAGVGTGELFF
D: NA; J: TRBJ2-1; V: TRBV6-5; size: NA; DNA: TGTGCCGCAAGGGCCAACAGGGAGCGATACAATGAGCAGTTCTTC; CDR3: CAARANRERYNEQFF
D: NA; J: TRBJ2-7; V: TRBV11-1; size: NA; DNA: TGTGCCAGCAGCAAAACCTACAGGGCCAATTCCTACGAGCAGTACTTC; CDR3: CASSKTYRANSYEQYF
D: NA; J: TRBJ2-1; V: TRBV7-3; size: NA; DNA: TGTGCCAGCAGCCCCATGAGGGAATACAATGAGCAGTTCTTC; CDR3: CASSPMREYNEQFF
D: NA; J: TRBJ2-7; V: TRBV29-1; size: NA; DNA: TGCAGCGTTGCGATCGTACAGGGCATCCGCGAGCAGTACTTC; CDR3: CSVAIVQGIREQYF
D: NA; J: TRBJ2-7; V: TRBV28; size: NA; DNA: TGTGCCAGCAGTTTAACAGCCTCGACCTACGAGCAGTACTTC; CDR3: CASSLTASTYEQYF
D: TRBD2; J: TRBJ2-1; V: TRBV30; size: NA; DNA: TGTGCCTGGACCCTGGGACTAGCGTTCGAAGAGCAGTTCTTC; CDR3: CAWTLGLAFEEQFF
D: NA; J: TRBJ1-1; V: TRBV12-5; size: NA; DNA: TGTGCTAGTGGTTTGATGTCGCCCCGGGAAGCTTTCTTT; CDR3: CASGLMSPREAFF
D: NA; J: TRBJ1-1; V: TRBV4-1; size: once; DNA: TGCGCCTCAACGGGGGCGGGTAGGACTGAAGCTTTCTTT; CDR3: CASTGAGRTEAFF
D: NA; J: TRBJ2-3; V: TRBV27; size: NA; DNA: TGTGCCAGCAGTTTAGAAAACACAGATACGCAGTATTTT; CDR3: CASSLENTDTQYF
D: NA; J: TRBJ1-5; V: TRBV9; size: NA; DNA: TGTGCCAGCAGCGTCAGTGGCCAAGGTCAGCCCCAGCATTTT; CDR3: CASSVSGQGQPQHF
D: NA; J: TRBJ2-7; V: TRBV6-6; size: NA; DNA: TGTGCCAGCAGTTACATTGGCCACGAGCAGTACTTC; CDR3: CASSYIGHEQYF
D: TRBD1; J: TRBJ2-2; V: TRBV10-1; size: NA; DNA: TGCGCCAGCAGTGATTCCGGGACAGGGGTGCCCGGGGAGCTGTTTTTT; CDR3: CASSDSGTGVPGELFF
D: TRBD1; J: TRBJ1-6; V: TRBV28; size: NA; DNA: TGTGCCAGCAGTGACAGGGTGAATTCACCCCTCCACTTT; CDR3: CASSDRVNSPLHF
D: NA; J: TRBJ1-1; V: TRBV6-5; size: NA; DNA: TGTGCCAGCAGTTATGGCACTGAAGCTTTCTTT; CDR3: CASSYGTEAFF
D: TRBD2; J: TRBJ2-1; V: TRBV19; size: NA; DNA: TGTGCCAGTACCGACGGGGGGGAGGGGCACAATGAGCAGTTCTTC; CDR3: CASTDGGEGHNEQFF
D: NA; J: TRBJ2-7; V: TRBV7-2; size: NA; DNA: TGTGCCAGCAGCTGGGCCGGCGGGAACTCCTACGAGCAGTACTTC; CDR3: CASSWAGGNSYEQYF
D: NA; J: TRBJ1-1; V: TRBV4-2; size: once; DNA: TGTGCCAGCAGCCAAGATCTCCAGGCTCAGAACACTGAAGCTTTCTTT; CDR3: CASSQDLQAQNTEAFF
D: NA; J: TRBJ1-5; V: TRBV19; size: few; DNA: TGTGCCAGTAGTATGGTGGGGCATAGCAATCAGCCCCAGCATTTT; CDR3: CASSMVGHSNQPQHF
D: NA; J: TRBJ2-3; V: TRBV9; size: NA; DNA: TGTGCCAGCAGCGTAGGGGGTGTAGCAGATACGCAGTATTTT; CDR3: CASSVGGVADTQYF
D: NA; J: TRBJ1-2; V: TRBV18; size: few; DNA: TGTGCCAGCTCACCAGGCGTGGAGGGCTACACCTTC; CDR3: CASSPGVEGYTF
D: TRBD2; J: TRBJ2-3; V: TRBV6-1; size: NA; DNA: TGTGCCAGCAGTGAGGTTAGCGGGAGCACAGATACGCAGTATTTT; CDR3: CASSEVSGSTDTQYF
D: NA; J: TRBJ2-1; V: TRBV5-1; size: NA; DNA: TGCGCCAGCGGGTTAATGGCGACTAGCTCCTACAATGAGCAGTTCTTC; CDR3: CASGLMATSSYNEQFF
D: NA; J: TRBJ2-5; V: TRBV30; size: NA; DNA: TGTGCCTGGAGCCCCATTATGGAGACCCAGTACTTC; CDR3: CAWSPIMETQYF
D: TRBD1; J: TRBJ1-5; V: TRBV27; size: NA; DNA: TGTGCCAGCAGTTTCATAGGACAGGGTGGCAATCAGCCCCAGCATTTT; CDR3: CASSFIGQGGNQPQHF
D: TRBD1; J: TRBJ2-7; V: TRBV11-1; size: NA; DNA: TGTGCCAGCAGCCCCGGACAGGGGGTTTCCTACGAGCAGTACTTC; CDR3: CASSPGQGVSYEQYF
D: NA; J: TRBJ2-7; V: TRBV10-1; size: NA; DNA: TGCGCCAGCAGTGAGTCGGTTGAGGGGACCGAGCAGTACTTC; CDR3: CASSESVEGTEQYF